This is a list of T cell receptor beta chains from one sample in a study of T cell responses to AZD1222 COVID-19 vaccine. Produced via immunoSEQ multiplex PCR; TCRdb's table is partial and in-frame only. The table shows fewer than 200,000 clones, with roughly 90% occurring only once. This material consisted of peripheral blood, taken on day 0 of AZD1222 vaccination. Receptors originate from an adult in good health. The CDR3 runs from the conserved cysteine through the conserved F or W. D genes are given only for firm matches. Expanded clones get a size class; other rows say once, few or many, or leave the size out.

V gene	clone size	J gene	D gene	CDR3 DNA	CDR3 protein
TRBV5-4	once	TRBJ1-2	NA	TGTGCCAGCAGCTCTGGACCGAACTATGGCTACACCTTC	CASSSGPNYGYTF
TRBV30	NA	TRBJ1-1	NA	TGTGCCTGGACAGGCAGGGTGAACACTGAAGCTTTCTTT	CAWTGRVNTEAFF
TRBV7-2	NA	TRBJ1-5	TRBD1	TGTGCCAGCAGCTTCTTCAGGGGGGTTAATCAGCCCCAGCATTTT	CASSFFRGVNQPQHF
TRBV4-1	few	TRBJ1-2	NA	TGCGCCAGCAGCCAAGATATAGTGGGGGGCGCCTGGGGCTACACCTTC	CASSQDIVGGAWGYTF
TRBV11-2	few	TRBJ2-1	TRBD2	TGTGCCAGCAGCTTAGAGAGGCGGGGGGCTAACAATGAGCAGTTCTTC	CASSLERRGANNEQFF
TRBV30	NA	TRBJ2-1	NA	TGTGCCTGGAGTGGGGGAGTCCTTGAGCAGTTCTTC	CAWSGGVLEQFF
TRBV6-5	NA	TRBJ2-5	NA	TGTGCCAGCAGTTACCGACAGACTCAAGGGGCCCAGTACTTC	CASSYRQTQGAQYF
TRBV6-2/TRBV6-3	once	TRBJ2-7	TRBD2	TGTGCCAGCAGCGACTGGGGAGGGAGGAACTCCTACGAGCAGTACTTC	CASSDWGGRNSYEQYF
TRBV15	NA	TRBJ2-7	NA	TGTGCCACCAGCAGAGACTGGCCGATGAGCTCCTACGAGCAGTACTTC	CATSRDWPMSSYEQYF
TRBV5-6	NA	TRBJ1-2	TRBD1	TGTGCCAGCAGCTTGGGGCCACAGGGGGTTTACTATGGCTACACCTTC	CASSLGPQGVYYGYTF
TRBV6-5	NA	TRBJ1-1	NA	TGTGCCAGCAGTTACCTACAGGGAACGCACACTGAAGCTTTCTTT	CASSYLQGTHTEAFF
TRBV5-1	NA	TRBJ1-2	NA	TGCGCCAGCAGCTTTCAGGCAGGCCTAAGCTATGGCTACACCTTC	CASSFQAGLSYGYTF
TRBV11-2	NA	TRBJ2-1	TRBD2	TGTGCCAGCAGCTCTACTATAGCGGGCTCCTACAATGAGCAGTTCTTC	CASSSTIAGSYNEQFF
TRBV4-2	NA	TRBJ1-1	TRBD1	TGTGCCAGCAGCCAAGAACAGGGGGCTATCACTGAAGCTTTCTTT	CASSQEQGAITEAFF
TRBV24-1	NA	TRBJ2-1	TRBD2	TGTGCCACCAGTGAGACGACTAGCGGGAGGGCCCAGTTCTTC	CATSETTSGRAQFF
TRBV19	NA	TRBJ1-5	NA	TGTGCCAGTAGTACTTTTCGTCCAGGCAATCAGCCCCAGCATTTT	CASSTFRPGNQPQHF
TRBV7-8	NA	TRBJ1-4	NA	TGTGCCAGCAGCCCGGGGGGGTCTAATGAAAAACTGTTTTTT	CASSPGGSNEKLFF
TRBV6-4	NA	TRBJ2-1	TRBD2	TGTGCCAGCAAAATGACTAGCGGGGGGGCCGACGGTGAGCAGTTCTTC	CASKMTSGGADGEQFF
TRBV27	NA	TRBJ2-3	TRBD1	TGTGCCAGCAGTTTACGCGTAACAGGGGGCACAGATACGCAGTATTTT	CASSLRVTGGTDTQYF
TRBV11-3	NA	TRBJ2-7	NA	TGTGCCAGCAGCTTAGCATGGATCCTCCACGAGCAGTACTTC	CASSLAWILHEQYF
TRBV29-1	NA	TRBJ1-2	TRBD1	TGCAGCGCAGAGGGACAGGGGAACTATGGCTACACCTTC	CSAEGQGNYGYTF
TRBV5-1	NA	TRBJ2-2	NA	TGCGCCAGCAGCTTGGCTGGGATACCCGGGGAGCTGTTTTTT	CASSLAGIPGELFF
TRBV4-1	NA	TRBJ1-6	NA	TGCGCCAGCAGCCAAGAATCTTCGGTAGTAGGATCACCCCTCCACTTT	CASSQESSVVGSPLHF
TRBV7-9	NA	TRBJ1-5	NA	TGTGCCAGCAGCCCACCGGGACACGATAGCAATCAGCCCCAGCATTTT	CASSPPGHDSNQPQHF
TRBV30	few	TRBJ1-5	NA	TGTGCCTGGAGGAACGGACCCAATCAGCCCCAGCATTTT	CAWRNGPNQPQHF
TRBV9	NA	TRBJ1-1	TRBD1	TGTGCCAGCAGTGAAACCTTGGACAGGGAAAGGGCGAACACTGAAGCTTTCTTT	CASSETLDRERANTEAFF
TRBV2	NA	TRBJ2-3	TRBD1	TGTGCCAGCAGTGTACAGGGGATTAGGACAGATACGCAGTATTTT	CASSVQGIRTDTQYF
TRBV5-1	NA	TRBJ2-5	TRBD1	TGCGCCAGCAGCTCCCTACAGGGGTCATCAGAGACCCAGTACTTC	CASSSLQGSSETQYF
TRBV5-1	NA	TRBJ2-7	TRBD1	TGCGCCAGCAGCTTGGCCGGGACAGGGGGCCACGAGCAGTACTTC	CASSLAGTGGHEQYF
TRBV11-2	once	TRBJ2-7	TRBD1	TGTGCCAGCAGCTCGACAGGGTTTTCCTACGAGCAGTACTTC	CASSSTGFSYEQYF
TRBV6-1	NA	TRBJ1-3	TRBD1	TGTGCCAGCAGTGATACAGGGGCGAGGGGAAACACCATATATTTT	CASSDTGARGNTIYF
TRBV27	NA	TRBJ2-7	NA	TGTGCCAGCAGTTTTGGGTACGAGCAGTACTTC	CASSFGYEQYF
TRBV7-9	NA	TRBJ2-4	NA	TGTGCCAGCAGCTTAGATCTCAACATTCAGTACTTC	CASSLDLNIQYF
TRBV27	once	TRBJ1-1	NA	TGTGCCAGCAGTTATTTGGGGCTGAACACTGAAGCTTTCTTT	CASSYLGLNTEAFF
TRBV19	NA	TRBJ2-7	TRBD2	TGTGCCAGTAGTATACTAGCGGGCTACTACGAGCAGTACTTC	CASSILAGYYEQYF
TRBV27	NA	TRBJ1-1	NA	TGTGCCAGCAGTACCCTAGGCAGGGCTTCTGAAGCTTTCTTT	CASSTLGRASEAFF
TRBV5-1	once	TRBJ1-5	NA	TGCGCCAGCAGCTTGTGGACGGGTCCGGATCAGCCCCAGCATTTT	CASSLWTGPDQPQHF
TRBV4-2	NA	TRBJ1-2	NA	TGTGCCAGCAGCCAACTTACAGGGAACGCTAACTATGGCTACACCTTC	CASSQLTGNANYGYTF
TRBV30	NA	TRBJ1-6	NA	TGTGCCTGGAGTCTCGGGGGCGCGGGGAATTCACCCCTCCACTTT	CAWSLGGAGNSPLHF
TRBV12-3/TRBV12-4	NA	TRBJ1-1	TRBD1	TGTGCCAGCAGAACCCGGGACAGGGGAGCTTTCTTT	CASRTRDRGAFF
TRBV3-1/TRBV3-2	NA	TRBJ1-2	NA	TGTGCCAGCTCAAAGTGGGGGTCTGATGGCTACACCTTC	CASSKWGSDGYTF
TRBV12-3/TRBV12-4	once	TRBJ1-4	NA	TGTGCCAGTAGGAGACAGGAGAATGAAAAACTGTTTTTT	CASRRQENEKLFF
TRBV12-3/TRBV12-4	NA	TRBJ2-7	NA	TGTGCCAGCAGTTTCCTGACTGACGAGCAGTACTTC	CASSFLTDEQYF
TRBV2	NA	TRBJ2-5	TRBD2	TGTGCCAGCAGTGAAGAATCTAGCGGGAGGGGGACCCAGTACTTC	CASSEESSGRGTQYF
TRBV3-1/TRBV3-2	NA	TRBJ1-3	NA	TGTGCCAGCAGCCGGGGCTCTGGAAACACCATATATTTT	CASSRGSGNTIYF
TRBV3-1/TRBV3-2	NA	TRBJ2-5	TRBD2	TGTGCCAGCAGCCAAACTAGCGGGAGGTCCCAAGAGACCCAGTACTTC	CASSQTSGRSQETQYF
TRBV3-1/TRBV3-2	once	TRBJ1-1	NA	TGTGCCAGCAGCCCCGCCTTTTCTCGCCCGAACACTGAAGCTTTCTTT	CASSPAFSRPNTEAFF